The rows below give T cell receptor beta chains drawn from one sample of a study of control samples from healthy donors and cancer patients. Generated by immunoSEQ multiplex PCR, the TCRdb table keeps only in-frame clones and is missing some. The sample records some 200,000 clones, approximately 92% being singletons. Sequences were obtained from blood. All receptors derive from a man aged 18 to 35 in good health. Each CDR3 is given with its conserved first and last residue. Fields, in order: J gene, V gene, D gene, clone size, CDR3 length, CDR3 DNA, CDR3 protein. D genes are given only for firm matches. Clone sizes are given selectively: once, few, many, or a class where the clone is expanded.

TRBJ2-7 | TRBV24-1 | . | . | 16 | TGTGCCACCAGTGATAAGGTCGGGACGGCCACCTACGAGCAGTACTTC | CATSDKVGTATYEQYF
TRBJ1-1 | TRBV19 | . | . | 14 | TGTGCCAGCAGGAGGACTAACATGAACACTGAAGCTTTCTTT | CASRRTNMNTEAFF
TRBJ1-6 | TRBV21-1 | . | . | 17 | TGTGCCAGCAGCTCTAGGAGTTTTAGGGGGTCGCGGAAACCCCTCCACTTT | CASSSRSFRGSRKPLHF
TRBJ2-2 | TRBV30 | . | . | 15 | TGTGCCTGGAATAACCCCCGAGAGAAAACCGGGGAGCTGTTTTTT | CAWNNPREKTGELFF
TRBJ1-5 | TRBV28 | . | . | 14 | TGTGCCAGCAGTCCCCCGGGGGCGAATCAGCCCCAGCATTTT | CASSPPGANQPQHF
TRBJ1-5 | TRBV27 | . | . | 16 | TGTGCCAGCAGTTCGCGGAACAAGGGTGGTAATCAGCCCCAGCATTTT | CASSSRNKGGNQPQHF
TRBJ2-7 | TRBV19 | TRBD1 | . | 14 | TGTGCCAGTAGCCCCAGGGGGCTAAACTACGAGCAGTACTTC | CASSPRGLNYEQYF
TRBJ2-7 | TRBV5-6 | TRBD1 | few | 16 | TGTGCCAGCAGCTTGAGGACAGGGAAGGTGTCCTACGAGCAGTACTTC | CASSLRTGKVSYEQYF
TRBJ2-1 | TRBV3-1/TRBV3-2 | TRBD1 | . | 18 | TGTGCCAGCAGCTCGTCAGGGGGCGTAGGGATAAAGTACAATGAGCAGTTCTTC | CASSSSGGVGIKYNEQFF
TRBJ2-3 | TRBV9 | TRBD2 | . | 15 | TGTGCCAGCAGCGTAGGAAGCGGGGGCACAGATACGCAGTATTTT | CASSVGSGGTDTQYF
TRBJ2-2 | TRBV7-9 | TRBD1 | . | 16 | TGTGCCAGCAGCCCCGACAGGGCAGGTCTTCCCGGGGAGCTGTTTTTT | CASSPDRAGLPGELFF
TRBJ2-7 | TRBV24-1 | . | . | 14 | TGTGCCACCAGTGGGTCCGGGACCTCCTACGAGCAGTACTTC | CATSGSGTSYEQYF
TRBJ2-7 | TRBV5-1 | . | . | 13 | TGCGCCAGCAGCTCGTGGGGGGCCAACGAGCAGTACTTC | CASSSWGANEQYF
TRBJ2-5 | TRBV3-1/TRBV3-2 | . | . | 12 | TGTGCCAGCAGCCCAGCGACTCGGACCCAGTACTTC | CASSPATRTQYF
TRBJ1-2 | TRBV19 | . | . | 15 | TGTGCCAGTAGTATACAGGGACGGGCTAACTATGGCTACACCTTC | CASSIQGRANYGYTF
TRBJ2-7 | TRBV12-5 | . | . | 13 | TGTGCTAGTGGTTTGGGGGACAATAACGAGCAGTACTTC | CASGLGDNNEQYF
TRBJ2-7 | TRBV5-1 | . | . | 13 | TGCGCCAGCAGCTTGGTGTCAGGATACGAGCAGTACTTC | CASSLVSGYEQYF
TRBJ2-7 | TRBV12-5 | . | . | 14 | TGTGCTAGTGGTTTGGTATTAGGGGGGCACGAGCAGTACTTC | CASGLVLGGHEQYF
TRBJ1-1 | TRBV4-1 | . | . | 14 | TGCGCCAGCAGCCCGACCTCAGCGAACACTGAAGCTTTCTTT | CASSPTSANTEAFF
TRBJ2-1 | TRBV6-5 | TRBD2 | . | 14 | TGTGCCAGCAGCCTACGGGGGGGGGTCAATGAGCAGTTCTTC | CASSLRGGVNEQFF
TRBJ2-7 | TRBV5-1 | TRBD1 | . | 14 | TGCGCCAGCAGCTCCGGGACAGGGGGATACGAGCAGTACTTC | CASSSGTGGYEQYF
TRBJ2-3 | TRBV5-4 | TRBD2 | . | 15 | TGTGCCAGCAGCTTAGGGAGCGGGGCCACAGATACGCAGTATTTT | CASSLGSGATDTQYF
TRBJ2-2 | TRBV28 | . | . | 11 | TGTGCCAGCAGTCGAGGGGGGGAGCTGTTTTTT | CASSRGGELFF
TRBJ1-2 | TRBV6-5 | . | . | 13 | TGTGCCAGCAGTTACGGCGGGGAACGGGGCTACACCTTC | CASSYGGERGYTF
TRBJ2-7 | TRBV7-2 | . | . | 13 | TGTGCCAGCAGCTTAGACAGGGGGGGCGAGCAGTACTTC | CASSLDRGGEQYF
TRBJ2-7 | TRBV6-1 | . | . | 14 | TGTGCCAGCAGTGAAAGAGGGAGCCACTACGAGCAGTACTTC | CASSERGSHYEQYF
TRBJ1-5 | TRBV18 | . | . | 15 | TGTGCCAGCTCCGACCACAAGTCTAGCAATCAGCCCCAGCATTTT | CASSDHKSSNQPQHF
TRBJ2-3 | TRBV13 | TRBD1 | . | 13 | TGTGCCAGCAGCGGTAGTGGGACAGGGACGCAGTATTTT | CASSGSGTGTQYF
TRBJ2-4 | TRBV18 | . | . | 14 | TGTGCCAGCTCATCAAGGGGGGATGGGGACATTCAGTACTTC | CASSSRGDGDIQYF
TRBJ1-5 | TRBV19 | . | . | 14 | TGTGCCAGTGGACCGGACGGGGAGAATCAGCCCCAGCATTTT | CASGPDGENQPQHF
TRBJ1-2 | TRBV5-1 | . | . | 15 | TGCGCCAGCAGCCCTAACCCGGGGGCTAACTATGGCTACACCTTC | CASSPNPGANYGYTF
TRBJ1-2 | TRBV19 | TRBD1 | . | 17 | TGTGCCAGTAGTATTGCCCTGGGACAGGGTAATCGGTATGGCTACACCTTC | CASSIALGQGNRYGYTF
TRBJ2-7 | TRBV20-1 | TRBD2 | . | 15 | TGCAGTGCTAGTCCGAGACTAGCAGGTCTAAGGGAGCAGTACTTC | CSASPRLAGLREQYF
TRBJ2-2 | TRBV3-1/TRBV3-2 | . | . | 14 | TGTGCCAGCAGCCAAGGGGACGCGACCGGGGAGCTGTTTTTT | CASSQGDATGELFF
TRBJ2-1 | TRBV6-2/TRBV6-3 | . | . | 16 | TGTGCCAGCAGTTACTCGAAGAGGAGCCGCACAAGTGAGCAGTTCTTC | CASSYSKRSRTSEQFF
TRBJ2-2 | TRBV7-3 | TRBD1 | . | 16 | TGTGCCAGCAGCCCGACAGGGTGGGCCAACACCGGGGAGCTGTTTTTT | CASSPTGWANTGELFF
TRBJ2-6 | TRBV5-4 | TRBD1 | once | 14 | TGTGCCAGCAGCTGGGACAGCCAACCCCTTGTCCTGACTTTC | CASSWDSQPLVLTF
TRBJ2-3 | TRBV5-1 | TRBD2 | . | 17 | TGCGCCAGCAGCTTGGCTAGCGGGGGGTTCAGCACAGATACGCAGTATTTT | CASSLASGGFSTDTQYF
TRBJ1-4 | TRBV7-8 | . | . | 14 | TGTGCCAGCAGCTTAGCCGGGGCAGATGAAAAACTGTTTTTT | CASSLAGADEKLFF
TRBJ2-7 | TRBV30 | TRBD2 | . | 14 | TGTGCCTGGAGTGTCGGGGGGGCTCAGAACGAGCAGTACTTC | CAWSVGGAQNEQYF
TRBJ1-6 | TRBV6-2/TRBV6-3 | . | . | 15 | TGTGCCAGCAGTTACAGGTCCCCAAGCGGTTCACCCCTCCACTTT | CASSYRSPSGSPLHF
TRBJ2-5 | TRBV5-4 | TRBD2 | . | 18 | TGTGCCAGCAGCCACTCCCTCGGGGGGGGCGGGGATCAAGAGACCCAGTACTTC | CASSHSLGGGGDQETQYF
TRBJ2-2 | TRBV2 | . | . | 12 | TGTGCCAGCAGACCGAACACCGGGGAGCTGTTTTTT | CASRPNTGELFF
TRBJ2-7 | TRBV5-4 | TRBD2 | . | 19 | TGTGCCAGCAGCTTGGCTGGACTAGCGGGGGCCCGGCCGACTTACGAGCAGTACTTC | CASSLAGLAGARPTYEQYF
TRBJ2-7 | TRBV5-1 | . | . | 17 | TGCGCCAGCAGCTTGGCGGGCAGGGGCTTATCGGGATACGAGCAGTACTTC | CASSLAGRGLSGYEQYF